The next 7 T cell receptor beta chains were all read from a single sample in a study of shared clonotypes between healthy human individuals. Assay used: immunoSEQ multiplex PCR; TCRdb lists only in-frame clones, some missing. Seen here are a few hundred thousand clones, over 75% observed once, and the top ten hold 15% to 20%. The sequencing sample was made of memory CD8+ T cells sorted from blood. Subset given: CD45RO+ cells pooled with CCR7-negative TemRA cells. The source of these receptors is a man younger than 35 in good health.

This rearrangement joins TRBV6-5 to TRBJ1-1, with TRBD1 matching 7 bases. Germline CDR1 reads MNHEY; CDR2 reads SVGAGI. Trimming took 5 bases from V and 0 from J; bases not matched to a gene: 3. The CDR3 length is 14 residues. This chain's CDR3 is CASSRQGLNTEAFF. The CDR3 bases are TGTGCCAGCAGTCGACAGGGCCTGAACACTGAAGCTTTCTTT.

The chain is built from TRBV11-2 and TRBJ2-7; D is possibly TRBD2 (5 bases). Germline CDR1 reads SGHAT; CDR2 reads FQNNGV. Deletions cut 1 base from V and 3 bases from J, with 7 bases between. The CDR3 runs 13 residues. CDR3 coding DNA: TGTGCCAGCAGCTTAGCTAGCCGCTACGAGCAGTACTTC. Residues: CASSLASRYEQYF.

This clone was picked up one time. This sequence joins TRBV6-6 and TRBJ2-7; D is possibly TRBD1 or TRBD2 (5 bases each). Per germline, CDR1 MNHNY and CDR2 SVGAGI (reference sequence). V lost 2 bases and J 3 bases, leaving 11 bases between the germline ends. The CDR3 spans 14 residues. The CDR3 is CASSYGGEDYEQYF. The CDR3 region has the DNA TGTGCCAGCAGTTACGGGGGAGAGGACTACGAGCAGTACTTC.

This rearrangement joins TRBV27 to TRBJ2-7, with TRBD1 matching over 7 bases. Germline loops: CDR1 MNHEY, CDR2 SMNVEV (reference sequence). V lost 8 bases and J lost 0; bases outside the gene matches: 10. There are 15 residues in the CDR3. The CDR3 sequence is CASGAGTVHSYEQYF. CDR3 coding DNA: TGTGCCAGCGGCGCCGGGACAGTCCACTCCTACGAGCAGTACTTC.

The chain is built from TRBV4-3 and TRBJ2-5, with TRBD2 matching 7 bases. The CDR3 length is 15 residues. The trim removed 4 bases at V and 2 bases at J, leaving 7 bases unmatched. Germline V CDR1 and CDR2: LGHNA, YSLEER. CDR3 residues: CASSPFGGNQETQYF. CDR3 DNA sequence: TGCGCCAGCAGCCCTTTCGGGGGGAATCAAGAGACCCAGTACTTC.

This clone was seen only once. V gene TRBV10-3 combines with J gene TRBJ1-1; D may be TRBD1 (5 bases). Germline V gene lookup returns CDR1 ENHRY and CDR2 SYGVKD. Trimming pared 8 bases from V and 4 bases from J, leaving 8 bases between. This CDR3 is built from 11 residues. In DNA, the CDR3 is TGTGCCATCTCGAGGGGCACTGAAGCTTTCTTT. Translated: CAISRGTEAFF.

A word on this clone: At one boundary the junction diverges from the germline segment, which might be a read error. The V and J genes are TRBV6-5 and TRBJ2-1; 7 bases match TRBD2. Germline CDR1 is MNHEY and CDR2 is SVGAGI. The CDR3 spans 16 residues. CDR3 amino acids: CASSYSIGDYYDEQFF. In DNA form, the CDR3 reads TGTGCCAGCAGTTACTCTATAGGGGACTACTACGATGAGCAGTTCTTC.